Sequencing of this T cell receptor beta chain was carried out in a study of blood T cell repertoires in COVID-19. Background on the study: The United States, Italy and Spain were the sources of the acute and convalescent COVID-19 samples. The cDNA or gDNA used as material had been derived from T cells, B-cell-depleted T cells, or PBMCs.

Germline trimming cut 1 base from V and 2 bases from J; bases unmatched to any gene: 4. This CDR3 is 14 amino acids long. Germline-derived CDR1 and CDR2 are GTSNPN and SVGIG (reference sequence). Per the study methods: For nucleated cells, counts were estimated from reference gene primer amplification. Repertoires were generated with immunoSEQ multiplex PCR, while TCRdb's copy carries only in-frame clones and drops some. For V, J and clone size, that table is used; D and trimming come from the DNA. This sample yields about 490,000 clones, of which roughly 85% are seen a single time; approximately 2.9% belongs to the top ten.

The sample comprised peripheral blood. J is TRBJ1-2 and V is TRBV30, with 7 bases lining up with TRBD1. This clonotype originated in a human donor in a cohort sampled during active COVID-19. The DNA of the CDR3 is TGTGCCTGGAGTGAAGAGACAGGGAACTATGGCTACACCTTC. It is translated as CAWSEETGNYGYTF.